These T cell receptor beta chains were read from a single sample in a study of cytomegalovirus exposure and HLA in healthy donors. TCRdb's copy holds only in-frame clones and misses some; the assay was immunoSEQ multiplex PCR. The table records fewer than 180,000 clones, 79% of them present only once. Material for sequencing was PBMCs. These TCRs come from a man between 50 and 59 years old in good health and CMV-seropositive. The CDR3 runs from the conserved cysteine through the conserved F or W. The D gene is left open where the match is weak. Clone size appears in some rows only: once, few, many, or a class for an expanded clone.

J | D | V | size | CDR3 | DNA
TRBJ2-7 | TRBD2 | TRBV11-2 | . | CASSLVNLAGASLTGQYF | TGTGCCAGCAGCTTAGTAAATCTAGCGGGGGCCAGTTTAACGGGCCAGTACTTC
TRBJ2-2 | TRBD2 | TRBV5-1 | . | CASSPPGGRANTGELFF | TGCGCCAGCAGCCCCCCCGGCGGGAGGGCGAACACCGGGGAGCTGTTTTTT
TRBJ2-3 | TRBD2 | TRBV29-1 | . | CSVEVWSGRGDTQYF | TGCAGCGTTGAAGTTTGGAGCGGGAGAGGTGATACGCAGTATTTT
TRBJ2-4 | TRBD1 | TRBV6-1 | few | CASSAHRGDIQYF | TGTGCCAGCAGTGCACACAGGGGCGACATTCAGTACTTC
TRBJ1-3 | . | TRBV6-1 | . | CASSEVSSGNTIYF | TGTGCCAGCAGTGAAGTGAGCTCTGGAAACACCATATATTTT
TRBJ2-7 | TRBD1 | TRBV19 | . | CASSRRDREYEQYF | TGTGCCAGTAGTCGTCGGGACAGGGAATACGAGCAGTACTTC
TRBJ2-7 | . | TRBV19 | . | CANRGEQYF | TGTGCCAATCGGGGAGAGCAGTACTTC
TRBJ2-7 | . | TRBV6-1 | . | CASSQGRTYEQYF | TGTGCCAGCAGCCAGGGAAGGACCTACGAGCAGTACTTC
TRBJ2-7 | . | TRBV10-3 | . | CAISGSSYEQYF | TGTGCCATCAGCGGGAGCTCCTACGAGCAGTACTTC
TRBJ2-1 | . | TRBV7-8 | . | CASSRGTLEKVF | TGTGCCAGCAGCCGAGGGACTTTAGAAAAGGTCTTC
TRBJ1-4 | TRBD1 | TRBV15 | . | CATSLSGQGGEKLFF | TGTGCCACCAGTCTTTCGGGACAGGGTGGTGAAAAACTGTTTTTT
TRBJ2-2 | TRBD1 | TRBV28 | . | CAGRTGTNTGELFF | TGTGCCGGACGGACAGGAACGAACACCGGGGAGCTGTTTTTT
TRBJ1-2 | . | TRBV6-5 | . | CASSYSLRDTYGYTF | TGTGCCAGCAGTTACTCTCTTAGGGACACCTATGGCTACACCTTC
TRBJ2-1 | . | TRBV11-2 | few | CASSFLANEQFF | TGTGCCAGCAGCTTTCTAGCCAATGAGCAGTTCTTC
TRBJ2-3 | . | TRBV6-8 | . | CASSYDYRTARYTQYF | TGTGCCAGCAGTTACGACTACCGGACGGCCCGTTATACGCAGTATTTT
TRBJ2-3 | . | TRBV6-6 | . | CASSASLATTDTQYF | TGTGCCAGCAGTGCCTCCCTAGCGACCACAGATACGCAGTATTTT
TRBJ2-4 | TRBD2 | TRBV5-1 | . | CASSLAGGFQNIQYF | TGCGCCAGCAGCTTGGCGGGGGGGTTCCAAAACATTCAGTACTTC
TRBJ1-2 | TRBD1 | TRBV2 | few | CASSLQGNYGYTF | TGTGCCAGCAGTCTACAGGGGAACTATGGCTACACCTTC
TRBJ2-3 | TRBD2 | TRBV9 | . | CATNLAGALTDTQYF | TGTGCCACTAACCTAGCGGGAGCTCTGACAGATACGCAGTATTTT
TRBJ2-7 | . | TRBV21-1 | . | CASSKVLVNYEQYF | TGTGCCAGCAGCAAAGTTCTAGTTAACTACGAGCAGTACTTC
TRBJ1-1 | . | TRBV5-1 | . | CASSPRRHQREDTEAFF | TGCGCCAGCAGCCCAAGACGACATCAACGGGAGGACACTGAAGCTTTCTTT
TRBJ2-7 | TRBD2 | TRBV7-9 | . | CASTGRGVEQYF | TGTGCCAGCACCGGACGGGGGGTCGAGCAGTACTTC
TRBJ2-3 | TRBD2 | TRBV2 | . | CASRTFGTSPDRDTQYF | TGTGCCAGCAGGACGTTTGGGACTAGCCCCGACCGGGATACGCAGTATTTT
TRBJ2-2 | TRBD1 | TRBV5-1 | . | CASSRDRTGGTGELFF | TGCGCCAGCAGCAGAGATAGGACAGGGGGAACCGGGGAGCTGTTTTTT
TRBJ2-3 | . | TRBV6-1 | few | CASSEALWPEQILDTQYF | TGTGCCAGCAGTGAAGCGCTGTGGCCAGAACAAATCTTAGATACGCAGTATTTT
TRBJ2-5 | TRBD1 | TRBV2 | . | CASRDRRETQYF | TGTGCCAGCAGGGACAGGAGGGAGACCCAGTACTTC
TRBJ2-7 | TRBD1 | TRBV20-1 | . | CSARQGYEQYF | TGCAGTGCCAGACAGGGGTACGAGCAGTACTTC
TRBJ1-6 | TRBD1 | TRBV6-1 | . | CASSETGNNSPLHF | TGTGCCAGCAGTGAGACAGGGAATAATTCACCCCTCCACTTT
TRBJ1-2 | . | TRBV11-2 | few | CASSLINGGELYGYTF | TGTGCCAGCAGCCTCATAAACGGAGGAGAGTTGTATGGCTACACCTTC
TRBJ2-1 | . | TRBV7-3 | . | CASSLFSRSPYNEQFF | TGTGCCAGCAGCTTATTTAGTCGGAGTCCCTACAATGAGCAGTTCTTC
TRBJ2-3 | . | TRBV9 | . | CASSVDDYLTDTQYF | TGTGCCAGCAGCGTAGACGACTATCTCACAGATACGCAGTATTTT
TRBJ2-7 | TRBD2 | TRBV7-2 | . | CASSLGGAGGPDEQYF | TGTGCCAGCAGCTTAGGGGGGGCGGGAGGGCCCGACGAGCAGTACTTC
TRBJ2-1 | TRBD1 | TRBV2 | . | CASTGQAYNEQFF | TGTGCCAGCACGGGACAGGCTTACAATGAGCAGTTCTTC
TRBJ2-1 | TRBD2 | TRBV5-4 | . | CASSFSLAGGNEQFF | TGTGCCAGCAGCTTTTCTCTAGCGGGAGGGAATGAGCAGTTCTTC
TRBJ1-5 | . | TRBV15 | few | CATSSRRTGNQPQHF | TGTGCCACCAGCAGCCGAAGAACGGGGAATCAGCCCCAGCATTTT
TRBJ1-2 | . | TRBV7-9 | . | CASSGANYGYTF | TGTGCCAGCAGCGGAGCTAACTATGGCTACACCTTC
TRBJ1-1 | TRBD1 | TRBV5-1 | . | CASSLEPGGNTEAFF | TGCGCCAGCAGCTTGGAGCCAGGGGGGAACACTGAAGCTTTCTTT
TRBJ2-3 | . | TRBV29-1 | few | CSVEGGKRDTQYF | TGCAGCGTTGAAGGCGGGAAAAGGGATACGCAGTATTTT
TRBJ2-5 | TRBD1 | TRBV19 | . | CASSRTGPETQYF | TGTGCCAGTAGTAGGACAGGGCCGGAGACCCAGTACTTC
TRBJ2-7 | . | TRBV5-1 | . | CASSWGLARSYEQYF | TGCGCCAGCAGCTGGGGACTCGCTCGCTCCTACGAGCAGTACTTC